This TCR beta chain was identified during a study of regulatory T cells in long-lasting Graves disease. Study results and limitations: Persistent Graves' patients showed less TCR diversity than newly diagnosed patients showed.

Of note for this clonotype: Its antigen is undetermined.

Germline loops: CDR1 WSHSY, CDR2 SAAADI. With V trimmed by 7 bases and J by 8 bases, 10 bases remained unmatched. This CDR3 is built from 13 residues. To make TCR beta libraries, researchers used iRepertoire HTBI primers and Arm-PCR of CDR3 regions. TCRdb called the multiplex PCR reads again in MiXCR, with one record for every CDR3 protein. The table has 500,000 or so distinct CDR3 sequences, about 16% seen once. The sample's time point: newly diagnosed GD, antithyroid drugs for less than 3 months. PBMCs were the source of the RNA used for TCR sequencing. Separately, the same data were catalogued under a study of T cells in Graves' hyperthyroidism and ophthalmopathy. That publication notes: In simple terms, a model built on 13 V-J features told ophthalmopathy apart from stable hyperthyroidism.

Sequenced material: peripheral blood mononuclear cells (PBMCs), taken at new diagnosis, from a patient treated with antithyroid drugs. V and J are TRBV10-2 and TRBJ1-1, with 7 bases matching TRBD1. The sequence came from a woman aged 35-65 years with Graves disease. CDR3 protein: CASTKRGTAEAFF. In DNA, the CDR3 is TGCGCCAGCACCAAACGGGGGACAGCAGAAGCTTTCTTT.